The sequence of this T cell receptor beta chain was determined in a study of T cells in Graves' hyperthyroidism and ophthalmopathy. V was shortened by 0 bases and J by 2 bases, with 8 bases between the two germline ends. Germline V gives CDR1 MNHEY, CDR2 SVGAGI. The CDR3 runs 14 residues. This clonotype was counted many times. Amplified TCR beta CDR3 regions came from RNA transcripts. HTBI primers drove first-round RT-PCR of the TCR CDR3. TCRdb reprocessed the multiplex PCR reads with MiXCR, giving one entry per CDR3 protein. The table includes fewer than 400,000 distinct CDR3 sequences, 20% to 25% detected once.

This clonotype was obtained from a man in his fifties with Graves' hyperthyroidism. This chain connects TRBV6-5 to TRBJ2-7, with unresolved D. The material sequenced was blood. For the CDR3, the DNA is TGTGCCAGCAGTTACTCGGTGACACCCTACGAGCAGTACTTC. It is translated as CASSYSVTPYEQYF.